This T cell receptor beta chain comes out of a study of long-term antiretroviral therapy in people with HIV. The study's findings and limits: No data on ART adherence, viral resistance or therapy changes. The range of CDR3 lengths in HIV repertoires proved narrower than that found in controls. The study found that diversity rose after ART but stayed below transplant donor controls.

From germline, CDR1 is MGHRA and CDR2 YSYEKL. This CDR3 has 14 residues. V lost 0 bases to trimming and J lost 5 bases; unmatched junction nucleotides: 0. A note on this clone: Its matching antigen is unknown.

Treated in the United States were all of the participants with HIV. Assay version v3.0 of immunoSEQ was used, and it was run at survey level. Clones were read by immunoSEQ multiplex PCR, and TCRdb kept only the in-frame ones, dropping some. In the table there are 25,000 to 30,000 clones, about 87% of which are singletons. This receptor was identified in a woman under 30 with HIV. Here the sequenced sample was unsorted PBMCs, taken 1.8 years after starting antiretroviral therapy. The chain joins TRBV4-1 to TRBJ2-4; 8 bases map to TRBD1. The CDR3 DNA reads as TGCGCCAGCAGCCAAGACAGGGGGCAAAACATTCAGTACTTC. Its protein product is CASSQDRGQNIQYF.